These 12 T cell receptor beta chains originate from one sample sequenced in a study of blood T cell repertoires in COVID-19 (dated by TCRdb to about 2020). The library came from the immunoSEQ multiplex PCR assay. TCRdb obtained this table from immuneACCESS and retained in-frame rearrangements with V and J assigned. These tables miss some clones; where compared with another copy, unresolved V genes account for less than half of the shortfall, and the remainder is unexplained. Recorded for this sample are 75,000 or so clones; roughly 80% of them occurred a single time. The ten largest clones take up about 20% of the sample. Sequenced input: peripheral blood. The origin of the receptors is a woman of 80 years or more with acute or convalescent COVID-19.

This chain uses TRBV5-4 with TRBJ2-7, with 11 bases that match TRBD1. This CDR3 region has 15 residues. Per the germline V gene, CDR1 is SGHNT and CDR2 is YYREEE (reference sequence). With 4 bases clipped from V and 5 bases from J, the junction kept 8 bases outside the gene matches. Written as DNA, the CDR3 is TGTGCCAGCAGCCCGGACAGGGGGCGCTTAAACGAGCAGTACTTC. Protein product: CASSPDRGRLNEQYF.

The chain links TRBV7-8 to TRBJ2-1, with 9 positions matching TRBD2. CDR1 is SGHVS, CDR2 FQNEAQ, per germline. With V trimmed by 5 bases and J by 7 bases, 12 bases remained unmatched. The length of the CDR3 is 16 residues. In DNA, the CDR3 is TGTGCCAGCAGCCCTAGCGGGGCGGGAGTTTCGAATGAGCAGTTCTTC. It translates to CASSPSGAGVSNEQFF.

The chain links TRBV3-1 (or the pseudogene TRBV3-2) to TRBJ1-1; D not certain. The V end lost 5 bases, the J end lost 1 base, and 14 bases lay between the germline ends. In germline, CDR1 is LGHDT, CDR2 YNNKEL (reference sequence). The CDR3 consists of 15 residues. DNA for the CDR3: TGTGCCAGCAGCAAAGGGAGGGAGAGGAACACTGAAGCTTTCTTT. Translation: CASSKGRERNTEAFF.

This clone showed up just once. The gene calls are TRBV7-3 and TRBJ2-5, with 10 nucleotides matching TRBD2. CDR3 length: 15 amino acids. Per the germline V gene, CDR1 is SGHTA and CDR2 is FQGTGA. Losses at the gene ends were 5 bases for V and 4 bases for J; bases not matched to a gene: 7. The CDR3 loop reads CASSPGTSVIETQYF. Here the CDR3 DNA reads TGTGCCAGCAGCCCCGGGACTAGCGTTATAGAGACCCAGTACTTC.

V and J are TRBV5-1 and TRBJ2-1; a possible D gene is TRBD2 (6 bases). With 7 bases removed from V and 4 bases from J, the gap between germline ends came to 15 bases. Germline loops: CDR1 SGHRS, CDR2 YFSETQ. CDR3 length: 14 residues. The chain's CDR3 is CASVRGTDYNEQFF. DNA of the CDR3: TGCGCCAGCGTTCGGGGGACGGATTACAATGAGCAGTTCTTC.

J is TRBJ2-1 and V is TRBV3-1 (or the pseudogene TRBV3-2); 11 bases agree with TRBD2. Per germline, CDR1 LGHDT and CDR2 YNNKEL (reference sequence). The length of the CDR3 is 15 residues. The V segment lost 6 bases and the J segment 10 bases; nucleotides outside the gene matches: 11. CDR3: CASSPTSGRLGEQFF. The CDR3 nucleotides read TGTGCCAGCAGTCCTACTAGCGGGAGATTAGGGGAGCAGTTCTTC.

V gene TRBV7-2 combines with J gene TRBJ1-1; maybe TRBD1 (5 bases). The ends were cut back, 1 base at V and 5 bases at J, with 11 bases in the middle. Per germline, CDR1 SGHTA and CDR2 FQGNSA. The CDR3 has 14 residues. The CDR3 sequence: CASSLEWGATEAFF. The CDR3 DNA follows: TGTGCCAGCAGCTTAGAATGGGGCGCGACTGAAGCTTTCTTT.

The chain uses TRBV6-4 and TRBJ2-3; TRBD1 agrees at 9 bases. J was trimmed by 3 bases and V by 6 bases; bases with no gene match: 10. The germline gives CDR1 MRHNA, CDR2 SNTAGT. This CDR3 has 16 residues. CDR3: CASSARPGTGTDTQYF. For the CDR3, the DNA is TGTGCCAGCAGCGCACGGCCTGGGACAGGGACAGATACGCAGTATTTT.

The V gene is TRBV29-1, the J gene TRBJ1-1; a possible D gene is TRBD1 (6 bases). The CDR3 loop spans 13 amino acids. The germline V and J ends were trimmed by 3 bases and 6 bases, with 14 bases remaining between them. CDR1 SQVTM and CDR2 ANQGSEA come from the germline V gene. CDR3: CSVDGQGSAEAFF. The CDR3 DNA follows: TGCAGCGTTGATGGGCAGGGGAGCGCTGAAGCTTTCTTT. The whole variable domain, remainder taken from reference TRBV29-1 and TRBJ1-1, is SAVISQKPSRDICQRGTSLTIQCQVDSQVTMMFWYRQQPGQSLTLIATANQGSEATYESGFVIDKFPISRPNLTFSTLTVSNMSPEDSSIYLCSVDGQGSAEAFFGQGTRLTVV.

The CDR3 coding sequence is TGTGCCTGGAGGACTAGCGAGGAGACCCAGTACTTC. Protein product: CAWRTSEETQYF. J is TRBJ2-5 and V is TRBV30; 8 bases fit TRBD2. The junction had 2 bases not matched to a gene; V was cut back by 3 bases and J by 5 bases. The germline V gene encodes CDR1 GTSNPN and CDR2 SVGIG (reference sequence). This CDR3 region has 12 residues.

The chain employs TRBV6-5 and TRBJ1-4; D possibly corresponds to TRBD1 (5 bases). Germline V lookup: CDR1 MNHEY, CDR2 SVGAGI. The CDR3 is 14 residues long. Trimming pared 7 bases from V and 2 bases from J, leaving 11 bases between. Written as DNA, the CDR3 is TGTGCCAGCAACGGGGGGGTTACTAATGAAAAACTGTTTTTT. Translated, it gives CASNGGVTNEKLFF.

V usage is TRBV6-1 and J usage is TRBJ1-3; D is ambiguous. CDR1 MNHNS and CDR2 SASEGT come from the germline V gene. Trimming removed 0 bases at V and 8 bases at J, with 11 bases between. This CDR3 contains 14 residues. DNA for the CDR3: TGTGCCAGCAGTGAAGCCGTCCAGTCTCACACCATATATTTT. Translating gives CASSEAVQSHTIYF.